One sample yielded the 17 T cell receptor beta chains listed below, sequenced in a study of CXCR3-negative and CXCR3-positive naive CD8 T cells. The libraries of TRB cDNA were constructed through 5' RACE using UMI labels. TCRdb reprocessed the 5' RACE reads, keeping one entry per CDR3 protein, no DNA. Listed are some 130,000 distinct CDR3 sequences; roughly 0.3% falls within the top ten. The sequencing input was naive CXCR3- CD8+ T cells from blood. This sample's subset: CD45RO-CCR7+CD27+CD95- naive CD8+ T cells lacking CXCR3 (TNR3-). The receptor set was obtained from a human donor in good health. Some clones in this sample may be carry-over from other donors' samples.

V and J are TRBV7-8 and TRBJ1-5. The germline gives CDR1 SGHVS, CDR2 FQNEAQ. This CDR3 is built from 16 residues. CDR3: CASSSTDGEGNQPQHF.

The chain has TRBV7-8 and TRBJ2-1. CDR1 and CDR2 (germline): SGHVS, FQNEAQ. The CDR3 is made up of 12 amino acids. This CDR3 reads CASSWDLNEQFF. Looking up the rest from reference TRBV7-8 and TRBJ2-1 gives the full variable domain: GAGVSQSPRYKVAKRGQDVALRCDPISGHVSLFWYQQALGQGPEFLTYFQNEAQLDKSGLPSDRFFAERPEGSVSTLKIQRTQQEDSAVYLCASSWDLNEQFFGPGTRLTVL.

The chain is built from TRBV4-3 and TRBJ2-3; without DNA, the TCRdb call of TRBD2 cannot be checked. This CDR3 comprises 20 residues. Germline CDR1 reads LGHNA; CDR2 reads YSLEER. The CDR3 is CASGEGLAGGRRIITDTRYF.

This chain connects TRBV9 to TRBJ2-1; the D call of TRBD2 rests on TCRdb alone, since no DNA is present to check it. The germline V gene encodes CDR1 SGDLS and CDR2 YYNGEE. The CDR3 has 16 amino acids. The CDR3 spells CASSPPAGRSYNEQFF. Using reference TRBV9 and TRBJ2-1 for the parts outside the CDR3, the full variable domain is DSGVTQTPKHLITATGQRVTLRCSPRSGDLSVYWYQQSLDQGLQFLIQYYNGEERAKGNILERFSAQQFPDLHSELNLSSLELGDSALYFCASSPPAGRSYNEQFFGPGTRLTVL.

The J gene is TRBJ1-1, the V gene TRBV20-1. The CDR3 has 13 residues. Germline V gene sequence: CDR1 DFQATT, CDR2 SNEGSKA (reference sequence). CDR3: CSARDAGYTEAFF.

The J gene is TRBJ1-1, the V gene TRBV4-1. Per the germline V gene, CDR1 is MGHRA and CDR2 is YSYEKL. This CDR3 comprises 11 residues. CDR3 amino acids: CASSQGTEAFF.

The chain couples TRBV6-2 or TRBV6-3 to TRBJ2-2; TCRdb outputs TRBD1, but without DNA this stays unchecked. The germline gives CDR1 MNHEY, CDR2 SVGEGT. The CDR3 covers 17 residues. The CDR3 reads CASSYRDSLPNTGELFF.

The rearrangement joins TRBV6-2 or TRBV6-3 to TRBJ2-5. This CDR3 has 12 amino acids. Germline V gene sequence: CDR1 MNHEY, CDR2 SVGEGT. CDR3 residues: CASSYPAETEYF.

J is TRBJ2-3 and V is TRBV5-1; TCRdb calls TRBD1, which cannot be checked without DNA. The CDR3 spans 17 residues. Per the germline V gene, CDR1 is SGHRS and CDR2 is YFSETQ. The CDR3 protein is CASSLDLAGSRTDTQYF.

CDR3 protein: CASSQAVIRGPDEQFF. The chain combines TRBV4-1 with TRBJ2-1; TCRdb gives TRBD1 as the D gene, but with no DNA this cannot be confirmed. The CDR3 length is 16 residues. Germline V gene sequence: CDR1 MGHRA, CDR2 YSYEKL.

The CDR3 here is CASSDPGHTIEETQYF. J is TRBJ2-5 and V is TRBV28; TCRdb gives TRBD1 as the D gene, but with no DNA this cannot be confirmed. Germline loops: CDR1 MDHEN, CDR2 SYDVKM. This CDR3 is built from 16 residues.

The chain uses TRBV28 and TRBJ1-1. Germline values: CDR1 MDHEN, CDR2 SYDVKM. This CDR3 is 16 amino acids long. The CDR3 region is CASSLESSGQNTEAFF.

This sequence joins TRBV19 and TRBJ1-5. The CDR3 length is 15 residues. Looked up from germline, CDR1 is LNHDA and CDR2 is SQIVND (reference sequence). The CDR3 loop is CATLQSSYSNQPQHF.

The rearrangement joins TRBV20-1 to TRBJ2-7. Per germline, CDR1 DFQATT and CDR2 SNEGSKA (reference sequence). The CDR3 sequence is 13 residues long. This chain's CDR3 is CSASGSEDYEQYF.

The V gene is TRBV20-1, the J gene TRBJ1-2; TCRdb's D call of TRBD1 is untestable without DNA. From germline, CDR1 is DFQATT and CDR2 SNEGSKA (reference sequence). The CDR3 spans 14 residues. The CDR3 protein is CSARTGRSNYGYTF.

The chain employs TRBV4-3 and TRBJ2-6. This CDR3 region has 18 residues. Germline CDR1 is LGHNA and CDR2 is YSLEER. The CDR3 is CASSPEVLADSGANVLTF.

The J gene is TRBJ1-1, the V gene TRBV7-9; TCRdb gives TRBD1 as the D gene, but with no DNA this cannot be confirmed. Germline-derived CDR1 and CDR2 are SEHNR and FQNEAQ (reference sequence). The CDR3 sequence is 16 residues long. The CDR3 loop is CASSWGTGGANTEAFF.